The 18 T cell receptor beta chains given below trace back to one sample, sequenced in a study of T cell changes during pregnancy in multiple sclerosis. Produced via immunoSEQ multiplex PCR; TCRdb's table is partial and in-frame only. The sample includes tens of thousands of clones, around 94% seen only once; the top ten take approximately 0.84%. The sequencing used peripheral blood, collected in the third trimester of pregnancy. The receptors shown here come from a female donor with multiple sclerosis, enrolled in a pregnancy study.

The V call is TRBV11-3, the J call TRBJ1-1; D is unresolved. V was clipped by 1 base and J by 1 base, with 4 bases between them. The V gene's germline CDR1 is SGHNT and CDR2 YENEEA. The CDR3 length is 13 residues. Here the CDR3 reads CASSLGENTEAFF. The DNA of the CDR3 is TGTGCCAGCAGCTTAGGAGAGAACACTGAAGCTTTCTTT. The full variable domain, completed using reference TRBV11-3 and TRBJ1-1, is EAGVVQSPRYKIIEKKQPVAFWCNPISGHNTLYWYLQNLGQGPELLIRYENEEAVDDSQLPKDRFSAERLKGVDSTLKIQPAELGDSAVYLCASSLGENTEAFFGQGTRLTVV.

The CDR3 loop reads CASSLSGAREAFF. The CDR3 nucleotides read TGTGCCAGCAGTTTATCGGGGGCACGCGAAGCTTTCTTT. The chain combines TRBV27 with TRBJ1-1; TRBD1 might be the D (6 bases). This CDR3 has 13 amino acids. Trimming cost V 0 bases and J 8 bases, with 10 bases left between them. Germline CDR1 reads MNHEY; CDR2 reads SMNVEV (reference sequence).

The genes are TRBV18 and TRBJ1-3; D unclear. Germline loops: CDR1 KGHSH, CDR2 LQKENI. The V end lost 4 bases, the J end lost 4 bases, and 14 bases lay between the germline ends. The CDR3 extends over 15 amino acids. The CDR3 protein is CASSQEAPGGNTIYF. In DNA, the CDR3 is TGTGCCAGCTCACAGGAGGCGCCGGGAGGAAACACCATATATTTT.

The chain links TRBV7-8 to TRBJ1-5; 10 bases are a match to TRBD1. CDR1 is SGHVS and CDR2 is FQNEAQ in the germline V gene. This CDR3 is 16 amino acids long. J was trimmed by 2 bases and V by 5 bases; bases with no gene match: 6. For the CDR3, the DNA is TGTGCCAGCAGCCGACTCGGACAGGGGGGCAATCAGCCCCAGCATTTT. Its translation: CASSRLGQGGNQPQHF.

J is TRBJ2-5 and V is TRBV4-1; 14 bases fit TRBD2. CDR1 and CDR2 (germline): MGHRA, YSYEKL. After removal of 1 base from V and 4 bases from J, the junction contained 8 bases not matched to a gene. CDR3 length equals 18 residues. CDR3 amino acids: CASSQAFGTSGRGETQYF. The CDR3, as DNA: TGCGCCAGCAGCCAAGCCTTTGGGACTAGCGGGAGAGGAGAGACCCAGTACTTC.

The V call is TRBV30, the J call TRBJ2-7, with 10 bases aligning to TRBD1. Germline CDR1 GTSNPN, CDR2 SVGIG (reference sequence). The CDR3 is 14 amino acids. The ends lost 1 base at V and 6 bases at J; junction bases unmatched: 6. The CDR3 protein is CAWSAGTGVSEQYF. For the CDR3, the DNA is TGTGCCTGGAGTGCCGGGACAGGGGTTTCCGAGCAGTACTTC.

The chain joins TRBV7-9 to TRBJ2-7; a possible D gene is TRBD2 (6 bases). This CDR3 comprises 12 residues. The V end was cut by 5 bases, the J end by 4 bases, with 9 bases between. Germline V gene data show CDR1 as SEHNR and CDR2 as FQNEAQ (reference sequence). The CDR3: CASSRGGYEQYF. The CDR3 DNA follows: TGTGCCAGCAGCCGTGGGGGGTACGAGCAGTACTTC. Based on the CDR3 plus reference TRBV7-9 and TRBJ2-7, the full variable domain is DTGVSQNPRHKITKRGQNVTFRCDPISEHNRLYWYRQTLGQGPEFLTYFQNEAQLEKSRLLSDRFSAERPKGSFSTLEIQRTEQGDSAMYLCASSRGGYEQYFGPGTRLTVT.

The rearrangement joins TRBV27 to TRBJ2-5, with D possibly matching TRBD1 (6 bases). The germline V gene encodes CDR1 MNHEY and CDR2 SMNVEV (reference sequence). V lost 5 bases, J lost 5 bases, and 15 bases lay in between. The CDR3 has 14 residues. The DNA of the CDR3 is TGTGCCAGCAGTCCAAGGGGCAGGGGTGAGACCCAGTACTTC. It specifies CASSPRGRGETQYF.

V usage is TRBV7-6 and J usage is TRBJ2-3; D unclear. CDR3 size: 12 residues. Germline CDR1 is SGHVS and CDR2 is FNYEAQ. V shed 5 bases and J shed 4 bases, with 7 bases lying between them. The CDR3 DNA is TGTGCCAGCAGCCTCTTTGCAGATACGCAGTATTTT. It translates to CASSLFADTQYF.

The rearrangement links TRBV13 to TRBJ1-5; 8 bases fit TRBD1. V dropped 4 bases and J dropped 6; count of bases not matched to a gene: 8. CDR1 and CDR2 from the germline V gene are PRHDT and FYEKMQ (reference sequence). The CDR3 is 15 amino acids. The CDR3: CASSWGRGLRQPQHF. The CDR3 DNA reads TGTGCCAGCAGCTGGGGCAGGGGGCTCCGTCAGCCCCAGCATTTT.

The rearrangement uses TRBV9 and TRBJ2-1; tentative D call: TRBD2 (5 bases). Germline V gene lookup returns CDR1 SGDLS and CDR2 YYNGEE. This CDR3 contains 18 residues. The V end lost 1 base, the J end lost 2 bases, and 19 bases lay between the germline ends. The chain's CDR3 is CASSVIAKGGSPYNEQFF. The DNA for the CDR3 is TGTGCCAGCAGCGTAATAGCGAAGGGCGGGTCCCCCTACAATGAGCAGTTCTTC.

The CDR3 sequence: CASSEAKTGGWETQYF. CDR3 DNA sequence: TGTGCCAGCAGTGAAGCGAAAACAGGGGGCTGGGAGACCCAGTACTTC. This rearrangement joins TRBV2 to TRBJ2-5; TRBD1 matches 9 bases. The junction had 7 bases not matched to a gene; V was cut back by 0 bases and J by 5 bases. Looked up from germline, CDR1 is SNHLY and CDR2 is FYNNEI. CDR3 length: 16 residues. The complete variable domain, with remaining parts taken from reference TRBV2 and TRBJ2-5, reads EPEVTQTPSHQVTQMGQEVILRCVPISNHLYFYWYRQILGQKVEFLVSFYNNEISEKSEIFDDQFSVERPDGSNFTLKIRSTKLEDSAMYFCASSEAKTGGWETQYFGPGTRLLVL.

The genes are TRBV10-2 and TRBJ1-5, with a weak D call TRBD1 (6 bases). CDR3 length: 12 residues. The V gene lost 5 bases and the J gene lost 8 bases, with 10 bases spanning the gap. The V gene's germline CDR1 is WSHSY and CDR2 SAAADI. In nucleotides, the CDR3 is TGCGCCAGCAGTACAGGGATTGAGCCCCAGCATTTT. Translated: CASSTGIEPQHF.

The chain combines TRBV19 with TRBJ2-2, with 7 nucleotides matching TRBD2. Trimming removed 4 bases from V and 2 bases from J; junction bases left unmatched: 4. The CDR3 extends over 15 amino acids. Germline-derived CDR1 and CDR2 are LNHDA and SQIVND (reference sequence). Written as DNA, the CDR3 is TGTGCCAGTAGTAGACTAGCTGTAAACACCGGGGAGCTGTTTTTT. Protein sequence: CASSRLAVNTGELFF.

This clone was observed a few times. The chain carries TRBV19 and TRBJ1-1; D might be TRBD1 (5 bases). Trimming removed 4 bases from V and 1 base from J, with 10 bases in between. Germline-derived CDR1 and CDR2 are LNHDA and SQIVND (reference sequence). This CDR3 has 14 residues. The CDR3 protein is CASSTRQKNTEAFF. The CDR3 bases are TGTGCCAGTAGTACCAGACAGAAGAACACTGAAGCTTTCTTT.

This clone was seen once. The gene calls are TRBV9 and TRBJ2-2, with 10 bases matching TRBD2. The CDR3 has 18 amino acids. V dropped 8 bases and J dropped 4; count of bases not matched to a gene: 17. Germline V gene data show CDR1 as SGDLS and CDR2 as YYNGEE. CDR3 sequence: CASSLEPVLAGATGELFF. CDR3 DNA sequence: TGTGCCAGTTCCCTGGAACCGGTTCTAGCGGGAGCCACCGGGGAGCTGTTTTTT.

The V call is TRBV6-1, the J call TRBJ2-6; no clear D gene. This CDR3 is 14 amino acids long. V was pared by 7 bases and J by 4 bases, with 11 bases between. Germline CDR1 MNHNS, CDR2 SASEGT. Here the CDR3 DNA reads TGTGCCAGCACGATGGCTTCAGGGGCCAACGTCCTGACTTTC. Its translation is CASTMASGANVLTF.

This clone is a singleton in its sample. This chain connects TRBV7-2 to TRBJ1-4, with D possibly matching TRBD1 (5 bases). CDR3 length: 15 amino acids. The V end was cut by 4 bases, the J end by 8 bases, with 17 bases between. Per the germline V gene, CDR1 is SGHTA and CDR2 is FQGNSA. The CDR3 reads CASSSRDPGWEKLFF. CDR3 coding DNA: TGTGCCAGCAGCTCGCGGGACCCGGGATGGGAAAAACTGTTTTTT.